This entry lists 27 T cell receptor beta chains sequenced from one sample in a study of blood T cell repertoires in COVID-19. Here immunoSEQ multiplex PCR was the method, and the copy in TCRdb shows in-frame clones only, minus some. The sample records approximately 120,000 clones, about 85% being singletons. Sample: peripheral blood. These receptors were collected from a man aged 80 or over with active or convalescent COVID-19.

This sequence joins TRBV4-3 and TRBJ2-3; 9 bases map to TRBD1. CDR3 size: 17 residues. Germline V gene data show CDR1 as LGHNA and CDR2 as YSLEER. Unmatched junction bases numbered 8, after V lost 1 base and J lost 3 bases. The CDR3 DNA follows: TGCGCCAGCAGCCAAGGGAGGACAGGGGTCATGACAGATACGCAGTATTTT. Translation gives CASSQGRTGVMTDTQYF.

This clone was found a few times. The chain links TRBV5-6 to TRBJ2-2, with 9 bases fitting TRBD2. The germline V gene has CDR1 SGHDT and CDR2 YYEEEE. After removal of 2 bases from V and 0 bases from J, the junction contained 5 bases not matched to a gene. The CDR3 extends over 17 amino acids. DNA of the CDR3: TGTGCCAGCAGCTTCGCGGGGGGGCCGACGAACACCGGGGAGCTGTTTTTT. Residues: CASSFAGGPTNTGELFF.

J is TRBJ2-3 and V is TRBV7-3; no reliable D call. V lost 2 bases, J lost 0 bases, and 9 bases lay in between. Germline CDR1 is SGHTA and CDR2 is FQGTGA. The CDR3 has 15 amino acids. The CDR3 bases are TGTGCCAGCAGCTTAGGAGTGGCTAGCACAGATACGCAGTATTTT. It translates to CASSLGVASTDTQYF.

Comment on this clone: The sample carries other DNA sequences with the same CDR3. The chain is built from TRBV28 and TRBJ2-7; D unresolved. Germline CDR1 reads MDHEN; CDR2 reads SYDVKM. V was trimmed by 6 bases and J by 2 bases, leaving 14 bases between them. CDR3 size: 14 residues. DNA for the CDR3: TGTGCCAGCAGAACTTCCATTCCCCCCTACGAGCAGTACTTC. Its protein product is CASRTSIPPYEQYF.

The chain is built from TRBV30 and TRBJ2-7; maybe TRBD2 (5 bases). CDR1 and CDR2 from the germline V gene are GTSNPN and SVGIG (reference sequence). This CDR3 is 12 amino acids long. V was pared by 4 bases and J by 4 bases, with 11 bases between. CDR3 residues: CAWTSSWYEQYF. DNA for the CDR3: TGTGCCTGGACTAGCAGCTGGTACGAGCAGTACTTC.

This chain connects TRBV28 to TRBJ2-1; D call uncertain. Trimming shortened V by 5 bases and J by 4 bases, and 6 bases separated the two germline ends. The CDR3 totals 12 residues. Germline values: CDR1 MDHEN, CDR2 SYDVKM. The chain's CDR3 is CASSQVYNEQFF. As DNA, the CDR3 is TGTGCCAGCAGTCAGGTTTACAATGAGCAGTTCTTC.

CDR3 in DNA: TGTGCCAGCAGCGGGACAGGGGATCAGCCCCAGCATTTT. The encoded protein is CASSGTGDQPQHF. The chain couples TRBV11-2 to TRBJ1-5; the match to TRBD1 covers 10 bases. V gave up 5 bases and J gave up 5 bases; unmatched junction bases: 0. This CDR3 has 13 amino acids. CDR1 and CDR2 (germline): SGHAT, FQNNGV. The variable domain in full, completed from reference TRBV11-2 and TRBJ1-5, reads EAGVAQSPRYKIIEKRQSVAFWCNPISGHATLYWYQQILGQGPKLLIQFQNNGVVDDSQLPKDRFSAERLKGVDSTLKIQPAKLEDSAVYLCASSGTGDQPQHFGDGTRLSIL.

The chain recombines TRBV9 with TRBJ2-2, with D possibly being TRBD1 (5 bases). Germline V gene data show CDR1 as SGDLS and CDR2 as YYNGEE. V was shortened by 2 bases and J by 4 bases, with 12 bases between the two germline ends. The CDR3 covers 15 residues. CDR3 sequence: CASSVSGSATGELFF. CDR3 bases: TGTGCCAGCAGCGTCTCAGGGTCGGCCACCGGGGAGCTGTTTTTT.

CDR3 coding DNA: TGTGCCTGGAGTGTAGGACAGGGGAGATCAGCTTTCTTT. Encoded protein: CAWSVGQGRSAFF. V and J are TRBV30 and TRBJ1-1, with 9 nucleotides matching TRBD1. Trimming cost V 0 bases and J 10 bases; bases outside gene matches: 6. Germline V gene sequence: CDR1 GTSNPN, CDR2 SVGIG (reference sequence). The CDR3 has 13 residues.

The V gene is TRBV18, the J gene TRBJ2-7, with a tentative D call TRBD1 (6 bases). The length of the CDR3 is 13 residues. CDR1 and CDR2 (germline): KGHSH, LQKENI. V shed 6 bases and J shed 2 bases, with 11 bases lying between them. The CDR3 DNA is TGTGCCAGCTCCCACGGACAGCCCTACGAGCAGTACTTC. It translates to CASSHGQPYEQYF.

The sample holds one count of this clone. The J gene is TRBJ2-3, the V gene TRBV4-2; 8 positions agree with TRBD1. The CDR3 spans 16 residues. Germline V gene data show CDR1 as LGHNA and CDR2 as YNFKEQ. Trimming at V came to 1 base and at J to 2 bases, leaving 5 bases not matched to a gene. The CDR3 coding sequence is TGTGCCAGCAGCCAAGGTCGGACAGGGACCACAGATACGCAGTATTTT. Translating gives CASSQGRTGTTDTQYF.

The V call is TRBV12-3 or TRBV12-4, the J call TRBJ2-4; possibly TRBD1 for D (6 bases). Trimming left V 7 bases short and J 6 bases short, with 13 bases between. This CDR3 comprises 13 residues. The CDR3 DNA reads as TGTGCCAGCACCTCGGGGACAACAAACATTCAGTACTTC. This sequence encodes CASTSGTTNIQYF.

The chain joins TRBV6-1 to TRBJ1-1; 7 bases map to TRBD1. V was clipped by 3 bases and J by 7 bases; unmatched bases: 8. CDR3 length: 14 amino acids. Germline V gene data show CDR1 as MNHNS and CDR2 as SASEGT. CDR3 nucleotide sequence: TGTGCCAGCAGTGAGGATGCCGGGACAGTTGAAGCTTTCTTT. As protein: CASSEDAGTVEAFF.

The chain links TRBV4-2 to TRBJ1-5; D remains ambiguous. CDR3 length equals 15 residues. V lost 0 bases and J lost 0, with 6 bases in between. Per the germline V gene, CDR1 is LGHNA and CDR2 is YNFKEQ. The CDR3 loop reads CASSQDRNSNQPQHF. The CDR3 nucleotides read TGTGCCAGCAGCCAAGACAGGAATAGCAATCAGCCCCAGCATTTT.

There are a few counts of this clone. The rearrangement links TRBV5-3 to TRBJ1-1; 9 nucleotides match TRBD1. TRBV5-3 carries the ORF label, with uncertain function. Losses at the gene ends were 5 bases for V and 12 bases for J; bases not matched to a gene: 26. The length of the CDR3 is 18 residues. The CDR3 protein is CARSFVPGQGGPGLDPFF. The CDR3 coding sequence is TGTGCCAGAAGTTTCGTCCCGGGACAGGGTGGGCCTGGTCTGGATCCTTTCTTT.

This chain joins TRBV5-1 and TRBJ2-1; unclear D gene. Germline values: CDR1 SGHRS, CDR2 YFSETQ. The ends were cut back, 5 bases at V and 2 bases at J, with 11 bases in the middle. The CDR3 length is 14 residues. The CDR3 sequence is CASSGDTTYNEQFF. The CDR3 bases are TGCGCCAGCAGTGGTGACACGACCTACAATGAGCAGTTCTTC.

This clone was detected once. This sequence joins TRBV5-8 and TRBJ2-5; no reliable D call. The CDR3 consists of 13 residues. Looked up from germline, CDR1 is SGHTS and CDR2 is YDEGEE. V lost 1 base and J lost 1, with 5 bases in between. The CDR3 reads CASSLSLQETQYF. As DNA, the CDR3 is TGTGCCAGCAGCTTGAGCCTCCAAGAGACCCAGTACTTC.

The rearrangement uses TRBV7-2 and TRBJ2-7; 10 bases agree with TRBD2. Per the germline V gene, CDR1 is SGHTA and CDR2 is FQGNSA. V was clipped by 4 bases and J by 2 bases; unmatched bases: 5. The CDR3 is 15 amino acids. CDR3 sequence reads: CASSSGLATTYEQYF. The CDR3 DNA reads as TGTGCCAGCAGCTCGGGACTAGCGACTACCTACGAGCAGTACTTC. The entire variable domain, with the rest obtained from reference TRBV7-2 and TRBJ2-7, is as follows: GAGVSQSPSNKVTEKGKDVELRCDPISGHTALYWYRQSLGQGLEFLIYFQGNSAPDKSGLPSDRFSAERTGGSVSTLTIQRTQQEDSAVYLCASSSGLATTYEQYFGPGTRLTVT.

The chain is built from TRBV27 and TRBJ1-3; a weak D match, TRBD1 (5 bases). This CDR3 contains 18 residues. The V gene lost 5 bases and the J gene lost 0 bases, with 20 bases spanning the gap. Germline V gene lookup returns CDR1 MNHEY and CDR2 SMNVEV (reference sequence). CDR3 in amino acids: CASSLILGGTSSGNTIYF. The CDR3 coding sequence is TGTGCCAGCAGTCTCATATTGGGGGGAACGAGCTCTGGAAACACCATATATTTT.

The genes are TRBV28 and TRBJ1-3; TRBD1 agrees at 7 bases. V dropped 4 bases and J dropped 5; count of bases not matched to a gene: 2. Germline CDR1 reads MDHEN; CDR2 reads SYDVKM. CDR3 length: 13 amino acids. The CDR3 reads CASSWDSRNTIYF. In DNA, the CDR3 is TGTGCCAGCAGTTGGGACAGCCGAAACACCATATATTTT.

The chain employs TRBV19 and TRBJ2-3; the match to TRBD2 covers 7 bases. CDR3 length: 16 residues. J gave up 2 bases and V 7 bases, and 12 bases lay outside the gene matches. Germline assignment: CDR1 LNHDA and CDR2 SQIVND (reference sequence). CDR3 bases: TGTGCCAGTAAGGGGAGGGGCGCGGGTTTCACAGATACGCAGTATTTT. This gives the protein CASKGRGAGFTDTQYF.

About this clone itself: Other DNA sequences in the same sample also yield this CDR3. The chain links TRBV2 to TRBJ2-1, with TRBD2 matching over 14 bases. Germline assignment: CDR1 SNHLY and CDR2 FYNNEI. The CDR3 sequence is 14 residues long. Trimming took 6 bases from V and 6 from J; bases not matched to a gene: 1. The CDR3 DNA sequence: TGTGCCAGCAGGGGACTAGCGGGAGTCAATGAGCAGTTCTTC. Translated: CASRGLAGVNEQFF.

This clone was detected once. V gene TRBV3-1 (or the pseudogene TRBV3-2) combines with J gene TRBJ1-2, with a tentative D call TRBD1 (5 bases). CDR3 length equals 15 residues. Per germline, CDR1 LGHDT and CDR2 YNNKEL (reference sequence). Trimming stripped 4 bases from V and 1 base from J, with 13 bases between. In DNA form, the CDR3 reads TGTGCCAGCAGCCCCCGAGGGACTTTTAACTATGGCTACACCTTC. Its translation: CASSPRGTFNYGYTF.

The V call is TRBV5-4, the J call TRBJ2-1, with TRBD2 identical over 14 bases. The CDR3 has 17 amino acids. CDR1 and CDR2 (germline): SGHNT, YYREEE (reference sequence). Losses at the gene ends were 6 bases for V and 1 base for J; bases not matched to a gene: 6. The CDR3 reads CASTKGLAGVSYNEQFF. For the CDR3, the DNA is TGTGCCAGCACAAAGGGACTAGCGGGAGTGTCCTACAATGAGCAGTTCTTC. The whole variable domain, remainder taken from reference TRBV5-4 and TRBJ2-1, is ETGVTQSPTHLIKTRGQQVTLRCSSQSGHNTVSWYQQALGQGPQFIFQYYREEENGRGNFPPRFSGLQFPNYSSELNVNALELDDSALYLCASTKGLAGVSYNEQFFGPGTRLTVL.

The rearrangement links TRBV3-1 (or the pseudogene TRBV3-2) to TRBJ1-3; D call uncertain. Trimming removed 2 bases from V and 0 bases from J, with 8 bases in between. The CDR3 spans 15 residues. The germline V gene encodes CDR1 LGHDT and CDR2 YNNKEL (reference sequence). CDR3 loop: CASSQNFRSGNTIYF. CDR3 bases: TGTGCCAGCAGCCAAAACTTTCGCTCTGGAAACACCATATATTTT.

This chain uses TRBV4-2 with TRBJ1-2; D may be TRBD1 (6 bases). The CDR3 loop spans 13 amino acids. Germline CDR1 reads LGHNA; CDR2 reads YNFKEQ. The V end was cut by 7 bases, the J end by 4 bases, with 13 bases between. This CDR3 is CASTPDSIYGYTF. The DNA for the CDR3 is TGTGCCAGCACCCCGGACAGTATCTATGGCTACACCTTC.

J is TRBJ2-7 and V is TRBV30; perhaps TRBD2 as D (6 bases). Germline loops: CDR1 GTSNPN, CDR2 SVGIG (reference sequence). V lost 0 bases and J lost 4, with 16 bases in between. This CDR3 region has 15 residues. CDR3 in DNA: TGTGCCTGGAGTGTACCCGCGGGACCGTTATACGAGCAGTACTTC. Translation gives CAWSVPAGPLYEQYF.